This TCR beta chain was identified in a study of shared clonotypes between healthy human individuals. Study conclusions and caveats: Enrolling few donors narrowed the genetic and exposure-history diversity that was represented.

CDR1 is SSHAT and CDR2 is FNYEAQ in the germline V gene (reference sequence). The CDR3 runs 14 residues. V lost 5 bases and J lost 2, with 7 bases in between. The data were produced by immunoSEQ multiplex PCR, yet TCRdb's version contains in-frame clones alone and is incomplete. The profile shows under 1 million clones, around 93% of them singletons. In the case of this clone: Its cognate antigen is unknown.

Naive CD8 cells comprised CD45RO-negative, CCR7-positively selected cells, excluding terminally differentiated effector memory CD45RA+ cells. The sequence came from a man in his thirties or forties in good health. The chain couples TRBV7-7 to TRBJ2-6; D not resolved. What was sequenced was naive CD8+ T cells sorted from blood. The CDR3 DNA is TGTGCCAGCAGCCCCAGTGCTGGGGCCAACGTCCTGACTTTC. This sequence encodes CASSPSAGANVLTF.